This entry features one TCR beta chain sequence. A much more abundant neighbour one base away suggests this may be a read error. The record originates from a study of blood T cell repertoires in COVID-19. Study-wide background: Material from acute and convalescent COVID-19 was sourced from the United States, Italy and Spain. PBMCs, B-cell-depleted T cells, or T cells were the source of the cDNA or gDNA that made up the material.

J was trimmed by 2 bases and V by 2 bases; bases with no gene match: 5. Germline V gene data show CDR1 as SGHNT and CDR2 as YYREEE (reference sequence). CDR3 length: 15 amino acids. In the authors' methods: Amplification of reference gene primers was used by the study to estimate nucleated cell counts. Method: immunoSEQ multiplex PCR; TCRdb's copy keeps in-frame clones and lacks some. The DNA was the basis for D and trimming; V, J and clone size are from that table. The sample includes 150,000 to 200,000 clones, more than 75% seen only once; the top ten take 6%. The sequence derives from a man in his forties with active or convalescent COVID-19. Sequenced material: peripheral blood. V gene TRBV5-4 combines with J gene TRBJ2-7; 9 bases line up with TRBD1. CDR3 sequence: CASSLGQGTTYEQYF. For the CDR3, the DNA is TGTGCCAGCAGCTTAGGACAGGGGACAACCTACGAGCAGTACTTC. Full variable domain (outside the CDR3, taken from reference TRBV5-4 and TRBJ2-7): ETGVTQSPTHLIKTRGQQVTLRCSSQSGHNTVSWYQQALGQGPQFIFQYYREEENGRGNFPPRFSGLQFPNYSSELNVNALELDDSALYLCASSLGQGTTYEQYFGPGTRLTVT.